Presented here are 25 T cell receptor beta chains from one specimen sequenced in a study of T cell responses to AZD1222 COVID-19 vaccine (dated by TCRdb to the early 2020s). The sample's time point label, in plain terms: baseline before first vaccination. The library was made by the immunoSEQ multiplex PCR assay. In its TCRdb copy, this immuneACCESS table keeps in-frame sequences only and misses some clones. Where compared with another copy, unresolved V genes explain less than half of these, and the others have no known cause. In this sample the table shows 95,000 to 150,000 clones, about nine tenths of which occur a single time. Approximately 7.6% of the sample lies in the top ten. The specimen was peripheral blood, collected on day 0 of AZD1222 vaccination. The receptors were gathered from an adult in good health.

The chain joins TRBV2 to TRBJ1-4; a possible D gene is TRBD1 (6 bases). V shed 7 bases and J shed 3 bases, with 15 bases lying between them. This CDR3 has 15 residues. Per germline, CDR1 SNHLY and CDR2 FYNNEI. CDR3 DNA sequence: TGTGCCAGCACCAAGGGGGGGGCGGCTAATGAAAAACTGTTTTTT. Translation: CASTKGGAANEKLFF.

The chain links TRBV3-1 (or the pseudogene TRBV3-2) to TRBJ2-3, with unresolved D. Trimming removed 3 bases at V and 1 base at J, with 8 bases between. The germline V gene encodes CDR1 LGHDT and CDR2 YNNKEL (reference sequence). The CDR3 spans 14 residues. CDR3 in DNA: TGTGCCAGCAGCCACCGCCCCCGCACAGATACGCAGTATTTT. This encodes CASSHRPRTDTQYF.

The CDR3 nucleotides are TGTGCCAGTAGTATAGGGGGACAGACCTACGAGCAGTACTTC. Translated: CASSIGGQTYEQYF. The genes are TRBV19 and TRBJ2-7; 7 bases line up with TRBD1. V lost 1 base, J lost 2 bases, and 2 bases stayed unmatched. There are 14 residues in the CDR3. Germline V CDR1 and CDR2: LNHDA, SQIVND (reference sequence).

The chain has TRBV18 and TRBJ2-3; possible D gene TRBD1, 5 bases. CDR1 is KGHSH, CDR2 LQKENI, per germline. The CDR3 extends over 17 amino acids. V gave up 8 bases and J gave up 2 bases, with 23 bases separating them. CDR3 sequence: CASMTTVGPDLTDTQYF. The CDR3 bases are TGTGCCAGCATGACGACAGTCGGCCCGGATCTCACAGATACGCAGTATTTT.

V is TRBV2 and J is TRBJ1-5, with D possibly being TRBD1 (5 bases). The CDR3 spans 17 residues. V shed 2 bases and J shed 4 bases, with 18 bases lying between them. Germline-derived CDR1 and CDR2 are SNHLY and FYNNEI. The CDR3 reads CASSERRGTAGNQPQHF. The DNA of the CDR3 is TGTGCCAGCAGTGAACGTCGCGGGACGGCGGGGAATCAGCCCCAGCATTTT.

CDR3 DNA: TGTGCCAGCAGCCAAACTAGACAGGGCGGAGAGACCCAGTACTTC. It specifies CASSQTRQGGETQYF. The V and J genes are TRBV3-1 (or the pseudogene TRBV3-2) and TRBJ2-5; 7 nucleotides line up with TRBD1. The V gene end was trimmed by 2 bases and the J gene end by 4 bases; junction bases not matched to a gene: 7. Per the germline V gene, CDR1 is LGHDT and CDR2 is YNNKEL (reference sequence). There are 15 residues in the CDR3.

The V gene is TRBV5-1, the J gene TRBJ1-5, with 10 bases fitting TRBD1. With V trimmed by 4 bases and J by 5 bases, 6 bases remained unmatched. In germline, CDR1 is SGHRS, CDR2 YFSETQ. The CDR3 is made up of 15 amino acids. CDR3 coding DNA: TGCGCCAGCAGCAGTGGGACAGGGGAGCATCAGCCCCAGCATTTT. Protein: CASSSGTGEHQPQHF.

The chain couples TRBV28 to TRBJ2-7; tentative D call: TRBD2 (6 bases). V lost 6 bases and J lost 3, with 18 bases in between. The CDR3 extends over 15 amino acids. Looked up from germline, CDR1 is MDHEN and CDR2 is SYDVKM. The CDR3: CASSPGDVSIYEQYF. Written as DNA, the CDR3 is TGTGCCAGCAGCCCGGGGGACGTTTCGATCTACGAGCAGTACTTC.

This chain links TRBV20-1 with TRBJ2-2; D remains unclear. The V gene's germline CDR1 is DFQATT and CDR2 SNEGSKA (reference sequence). The CDR3 contains 11 residues. The V and J ends lost 3 bases and 4 bases respectively, with 3 bases between them. CDR3 in amino acids: CSARGTGELFF. Here the CDR3 DNA reads TGCAGTGCTAGGGGCACCGGGGAGCTGTTTTTT.

CDR3 nucleotide sequence: TGTGCCAGCAGCCATAACGTAGGGGGCTACGAGCAGTACTTC. Residues: CASSHNVGGYEQYF. This chain links TRBV3-1 (or the pseudogene TRBV3-2) with TRBJ2-7, with D tentatively TRBD1 (6 bases). Germline CDR1 LGHDT, CDR2 YNNKEL (reference sequence). Trimming stripped 3 bases from V and 3 bases from J, with 12 bases between. The CDR3 length is 14 residues.

This chain joins TRBV7-2 and TRBJ1-4, with TRBD1 as a possible D gene (5 bases). Per germline, CDR1 SGHTA and CDR2 FQGNSA. Between the trimmed V and J ends, which lost 5 bases and 7 bases, there was a span of 14 bases. The CDR3 has 14 amino acids. CDR3 loop: CASSKQAGGEKLFF. For the CDR3, the DNA is TGTGCCAGCAGCAAACAGGCGGGGGGTGAAAAACTGTTTTTT.

CDR3 DNA sequence: TGTGCCAGCAGCACCAAGGGGGATGGTACAGATACGCAGTATTTT. It codes for CASSTKGDGTDTQYF. This chain joins TRBV28 and TRBJ2-3; TRBD1 is a possible D gene (6 bases). Germline V CDR1 and CDR2: MDHEN, SYDVKM. Trimming pared 6 bases from V and 3 bases from J, leaving 16 bases between. The CDR3 is 15 amino acids.

The gene calls are TRBV7-2 and TRBJ2-5, with TRBD1 matching over 7 bases. The CDR3 runs to 14 residues. V shed 5 bases, J shed 1 base, and the junction held 4 bases outside the gene matches. The germline CDR1 and CDR2 sequences are SGHTA and FQGNSA. This CDR3 reads CASSPGTVQETQYF. DNA of the CDR3: TGTGCCAGCAGCCCTGGGACAGTCCAAGAGACCCAGTACTTC.

The gene calls are TRBV28 and TRBJ1-3, with a tentative D call TRBD1 (5 bases). Germline V gene data show CDR1 as MDHEN and CDR2 as SYDVKM. The CDR3 covers 14 residues. Trimming shortened V by 5 bases and J by 2 bases, and 10 bases separated the two germline ends. The CDR3 sequence is CASSLAGPGNTIYF. The CDR3 DNA follows: TGTGCCAGCAGTCTAGCAGGGCCTGGAAACACCATATATTTT.

This chain joins TRBV19 and TRBJ2-3; 10 bases align to TRBD2. V lost 6 bases to trimming and J lost 5 bases; unmatched junction nucleotides: 8. Germline V gene sequence: CDR1 LNHDA, CDR2 SQIVND (reference sequence). The CDR3 extends over 15 amino acids. This CDR3 is CASRDRASGGDTQYF. The CDR3 bases are TGTGCCAGTAGGGACAGGGCTAGCGGGGGAGATACGCAGTATTTT.

The genes are TRBV28 and TRBJ2-1; TRBD1 might be the D (6 bases). The CDR3 consists of 15 residues. The germline V and J ends were trimmed by 4 bases and 12 bases, with 22 bases remaining between them. The germline gives CDR1 MDHEN, CDR2 SYDVKM. CDR3 nucleotide sequence: TGTGCCAGCAGTTCTTTCCGGGACAACCGAAGGGGGCAGTTCTTC. Amino acid sequence: CASSSFRDNRRGQFF.

The CDR3 here is CASSLSWGSDRDYEQYF. The CDR3 nucleotides are TGTGCCAGCAGCTTGAGTTGGGGTAGTGACCGGGACTACGAGCAGTACTTC. The chain joins TRBV5-4 to TRBJ2-7; the D gene is possibly TRBD2 (5 bases). V was pared by 1 base and J by 3 bases, with 20 bases between. Germline V gene lookup returns CDR1 SGHNT and CDR2 YYREEE (reference sequence). CDR3 length: 17 residues. Filled out from reference TRBV5-4 and TRBJ2-7, the complete variable domain reads ETGVTQSPTHLIKTRGQQVTLRCSSQSGHNTVSWYQQALGQGPQFIFQYYREEENGRGNFPPRFSGLQFPNYSSELNVNALELDDSALYLCASSLSWGSDRDYEQYFGPGTRLTVT.

This rearrangement joins TRBV6-5 to TRBJ2-1; no clear D gene. CDR3 size: 11 residues. Trimming took 6 bases from V and 6 from J, leaving 6 bases between them. The germline gives CDR1 MNHEY, CDR2 SVGAGI. The CDR3 protein is CASRGTNEQFF. The CDR3, as DNA: TGTGCCAGCAGGGGAACCAATGAGCAGTTCTTC.

The J gene is TRBJ1-2, the V gene TRBV10-3; D is undetermined. The germline V gene has CDR1 ENHRY and CDR2 SYGVKD. V lost 8 bases, J lost 3 bases, and 13 bases lay in between. The CDR3 sequence is 13 residues long. The CDR3 nucleotides read TGTGCCATCTCACCGAGTTCGTACTATGGCTACACCTTC. Amino acids: CAISPSSYYGYTF.

The chain uses TRBV5-1 and TRBJ2-2, with 7 bases matching TRBD2. The CDR3 has 15 amino acids. Trimming took 2 bases from V and 2 from J; bases not matched to a gene: 3. Germline-derived CDR1 and CDR2 are SGHRS and YFSETQ. CDR3 loop: CASSFLAANTGELFF. CDR3 nucleotides: TGCGCCAGCAGCTTCCTAGCGGCAAACACCGGGGAGCTGTTTTTT.

The chain has TRBV28 and TRBJ2-4; TRBD1 matches 9 bases. CDR1 and CDR2 (germline): MDHEN, SYDVKM. The ends lost 6 bases at V and 9 bases at J; junction bases unmatched: 12. The CDR3 is 15 amino acids. The CDR3 sequence is CASRPFGTGSGIQYF. CDR3 sequence (DNA): TGTGCCAGCAGGCCCTTCGGGACAGGGTCCGGCATTCAGTACTTC.

The CDR3 is CASPNPLSGGYGYTF. The CDR3 DNA is TGTGCCAGCCCAAACCCCCTATCCGGGGGCTATGGCTACACCTTC. The V and J genes are TRBV28 and TRBJ1-2, with a weak D call TRBD1 (5 bases). Deletions cut 8 bases from V and 4 bases from J, with 20 bases between. Germline V CDR1 and CDR2: MDHEN, SYDVKM. The CDR3 consists of 15 residues.

The rearrangement uses TRBV9 and TRBJ1-4, with D unresolved. The CDR3 is made up of 14 amino acids. Germline CDR1 is SGDLS and CDR2 is YYNGEE. V was clipped by 0 bases and J by 14 bases, with 17 bases between them. The CDR3 DNA is TGTGCCAGCAGCGTAGGGGGTTCATCCGAAAGGCTGTTTTTT. Translating it yields CASSVGGSSERLFF. The complete variable domain, with remaining parts taken from reference TRBV9 and TRBJ1-4, reads DSGVTQTPKHLITATGQRVTLRCSPRSGDLSVYWYQQSLDQGLQFLIQYYNGEERAKGNILERFSAQQFPDLHSELNLSSLELGDSALYFCASSVGGSSERLFFGSGTQLSVL.

The CDR3 reads CASSPGAGLRNEQFF. CDR3 bases: TGCGCCAGCAGCCCGGGGGCGGGTTTGCGCAATGAGCAGTTCTTC. The chain combines TRBV4-1 with TRBJ2-1, with D possibly being TRBD1 or TRBD2 (6 bases each). This CDR3 contains 15 residues. The V end was cut by 4 bases, the J end by 6 bases, with 16 bases between. Germline CDR1 is MGHRA and CDR2 is YSYEKL.

The chain recombines TRBV11-1 with TRBJ2-3; 8 bases fit TRBD2. Trimming removed 5 bases from V and 1 base from J; junction bases left unmatched: 2. From germline, CDR1 is SGHAT and CDR2 FQDESV (reference sequence). The CDR3 has 14 residues. The CDR3 sequence is CASSISGGTDTQYF. DNA of the CDR3: TGTGCCAGCAGCATTAGCGGGGGCACAGATACGCAGTATTTT.